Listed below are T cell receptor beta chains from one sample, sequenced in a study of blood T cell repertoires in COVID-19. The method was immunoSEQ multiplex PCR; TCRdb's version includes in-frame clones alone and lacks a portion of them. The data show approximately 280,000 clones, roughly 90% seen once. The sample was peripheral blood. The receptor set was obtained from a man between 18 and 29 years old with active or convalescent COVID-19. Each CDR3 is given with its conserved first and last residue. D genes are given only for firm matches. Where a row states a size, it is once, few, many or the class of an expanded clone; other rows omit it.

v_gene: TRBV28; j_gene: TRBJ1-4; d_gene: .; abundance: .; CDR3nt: TGTGCCAGCAGCCCCGGTGGGGGCCGGGATGAAAAACTGTTTTTT; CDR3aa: CASSPGGGRDEKLFF
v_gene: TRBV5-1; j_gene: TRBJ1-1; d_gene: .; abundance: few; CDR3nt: TGCGCCAGCAGCTTACAGGAGAACGTAGGATTCGCTTTCTTT; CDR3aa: CASSLQENVGFAFF
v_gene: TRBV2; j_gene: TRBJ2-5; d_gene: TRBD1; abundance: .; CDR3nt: TGTGCCAGCAGTGAAGCTGTGGACAGGGTGGAGGAGACCCAGTACTTC; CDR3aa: CASSEAVDRVEETQYF
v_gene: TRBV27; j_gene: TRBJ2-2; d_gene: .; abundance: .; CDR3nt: TGTGCCAGCAGTTTATGGACAGTCCCCGGGGAGCTGTTTTTT; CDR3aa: CASSLWTVPGELFF
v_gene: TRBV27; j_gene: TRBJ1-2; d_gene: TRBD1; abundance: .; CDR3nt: TGTGCCAGCAGTTTATCCGGACAGGGGTATGGCTACACCTTC; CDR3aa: CASSLSGQGYGYTF
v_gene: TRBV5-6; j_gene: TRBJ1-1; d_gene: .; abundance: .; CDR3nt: TGTGCCAGCAGCGGAGACGGGTTAATGGGCACTGAAGCTTTCTTT; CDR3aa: CASSGDGLMGTEAFF
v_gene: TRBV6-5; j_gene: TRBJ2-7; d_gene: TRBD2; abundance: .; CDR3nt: TGTGCCAGCAGTTACACCCCCCTAGCGGGGGCCAACGAGCAGTACTTC; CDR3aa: CASSYTPLAGANEQYF
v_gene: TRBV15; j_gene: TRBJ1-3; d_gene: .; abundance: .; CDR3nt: TGTGCCACCAGCAGAGATCTGACAGGTGCCGGAAACACCATATATTTT; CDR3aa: CATSRDLTGAGNTIYF
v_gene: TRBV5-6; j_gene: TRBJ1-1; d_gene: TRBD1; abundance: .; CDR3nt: TGTGCCAGCAGCGGCGACAGGGGGCGCGACACTGAAGCTTTCTTT; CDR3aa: CASSGDRGRDTEAFF
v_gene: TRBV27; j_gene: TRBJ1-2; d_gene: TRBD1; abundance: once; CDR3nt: TGTGCCAGCAGTACGGGACAGGGGGCTTATGGCTACACCTTC; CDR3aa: CASSTGQGAYGYTF
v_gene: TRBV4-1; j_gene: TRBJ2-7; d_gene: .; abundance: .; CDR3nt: TGCGCCAGCAGCCAGGCAAACAGGGTATCCGAGCAGTACTTC; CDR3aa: CASSQANRVSEQYF
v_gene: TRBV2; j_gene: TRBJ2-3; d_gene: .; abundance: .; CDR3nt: TGTGCCAGCAACCGGGTAATCCCTAGCACAGATACGCAGTATTTT; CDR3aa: CASNRVIPSTDTQYF
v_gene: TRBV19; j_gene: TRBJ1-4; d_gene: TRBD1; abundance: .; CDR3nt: TGTGCCAGTAGTCGCCCGGGACAGATCCTGAGAGAAAAACTGTTTTTT; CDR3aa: CASSRPGQILREKLFF
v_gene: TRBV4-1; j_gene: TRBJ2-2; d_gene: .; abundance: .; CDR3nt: TGCGCCAGCAGCCACGTCGGAGGTTGGGTTACCGGGGAGCTGTTTTTT; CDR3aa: CASSHVGGWVTGELFF
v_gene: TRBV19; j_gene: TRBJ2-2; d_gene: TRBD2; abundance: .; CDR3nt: TGTGCCAGTAGTGAGGGACTACGTACCGGGGAGCTGTTTTTT; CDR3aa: CASSEGLRTGELFF
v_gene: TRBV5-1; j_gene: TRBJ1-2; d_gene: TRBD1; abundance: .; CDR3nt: TGCGCCAGCAGCCCGGGACAGGGGCACTATGGCTACACCTTC; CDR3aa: CASSPGQGHYGYTF